Listed below are T cell receptor beta chains from one sample, sequenced in a study of blood T cell repertoires in COVID-19. Data came from immunoSEQ multiplex PCR; TCRdb stores just in-frame clones and leaves some out. The sample lists under 75,000 clones, around 90% seen once, with about 3.2% in the top ten. The sample taken for sequencing was peripheral blood. These receptors were obtained from a man aged 50 or older with active COVID-19. Both conserved end residues are part of each CDR3. The D gene is left open where the match is weak. Size is omitted from some rows. Given values are once, few, many or a class for expanded clones.

size: NA; D: TRBD2; V: TRBV2; J: TRBJ2-5; DNA: TGTGCCAGCACTACTAGCGGGGGGGCGGTGGAGACCCAGTACTTC; CDR3: CASTTSGGAVETQYF
size: few; D: NA; V: TRBV2; J: TRBJ2-4; DNA: TGTGCCAGCAGTACAGATCTAGCCAAAAACATTCAGTACTTC; CDR3: CASSTDLAKNIQYF
size: NA; D: TRBD1; V: TRBV4-2; J: TRBJ1-2; DNA: TGTGCCAGCAGCCTGGATCTGACAGGGGAAGGCTATGGCTACACCTTC; CDR3: CASSLDLTGEGYGYTF
size: NA; D: TRBD1; V: TRBV12-5; J: TRBJ1-1; DNA: TGTGCTAGTGGTCGGCGGACAGGGCCGAACACTGAAGCTTTCTTT; CDR3: CASGRRTGPNTEAFF
size: NA; D: NA; V: TRBV5-4; J: TRBJ2-7; DNA: TGTGCCAGCAGCCCCCGGCCGACTAGTTCCTACGAGCAGTACTTC; CDR3: CASSPRPTSSYEQYF
size: NA; D: TRBD2; V: TRBV3-1/TRBV3-2; J: TRBJ2-1; DNA: TGTGCCAGCAGCCACAGGCTAGCGGCCAATTACAATGAGCAGTTCTTC; CDR3: CASSHRLAANYNEQFF
size: NA; D: TRBD1; V: TRBV19; J: TRBJ2-2; DNA: TGTGCCACCGACAGGGGACAGGGGTGGTCCGGGGAGCTGTTTTTT; CDR3: CATDRGQGWSGELFF
size: NA; D: NA; V: TRBV5-4; J: TRBJ2-5; DNA: TGTGCCAGCAGCGGCATCCAAGAGACCCAGTACTTC; CDR3: CASSGIQETQYF
size: NA; D: TRBD1; V: TRBV2; J: TRBJ2-7; DNA: TGTGCCAGCAGCCGGGACAGGACAACCTACGAGCAGTACTTC; CDR3: CASSRDRTTYEQYF
size: NA; D: NA; V: TRBV6-5; J: TRBJ1-2; DNA: TGTGCCAGCATCCGCACAGGGTGGTCCCCCGATGGCTACACCTTC; CDR3: CASIRTGWSPDGYTF
size: NA; D: NA; V: TRBV2; J: TRBJ1-1; DNA: TGTGCCAGCAATAGACTCTTGAACACTGAAGCTTTCTTT; CDR3: CASNRLLNTEAFF
size: NA; D: TRBD1; V: TRBV10-3; J: TRBJ2-6; DNA: TGTGCCATCAGTGATCCGGGACAGACCTCTGGGGCCAACGTCCTGACTTTC; CDR3: CAISDPGQTSGANVLTF
size: once; D: TRBD2; V: TRBV7-2; J: TRBJ2-1; DNA: TGTGCCAGCAGTTTACTCCCTTCTCTAGCGGGGGGTGGCAATGAGCAGTTCTTC; CDR3: CASSLLPSLAGGGNEQFF
size: NA; D: NA; V: TRBV7-9; J: TRBJ1-3; DNA: TGTGCCAGCAGCCGTGGAGAGGGTGGAAACACCATATATTTT; CDR3: CASSRGEGGNTIYF
size: NA; D: NA; V: TRBV7-9; J: TRBJ1-4; DNA: TGTGCCAGCAGCTTAATTGGGCAGGCAAATGAAAAACTGTTTTTT; CDR3: CASSLIGQANEKLFF
size: NA; D: NA; V: TRBV12-5; J: TRBJ2-1; DNA: TGTGCTAGTGGGTTAGAGAGCTCCTACAATGAGCAGTTCTTC; CDR3: CASGLESSYNEQFF
size: NA; D: NA; V: TRBV1; J: TRBJ2-5; DNA: TGCACCAGCAGCCTAAGAGGCCGGGACTATCAAGAGACCCAGTACTTC; CDR3: CTSSLRGRDYQETQYF
size: NA; D: NA; V: TRBV14; J: TRBJ1-3; DNA: TGTGCCAGCAGCCGAGTTGGAAACACCATATATTTT; CDR3: CASSRVGNTIYF
size: NA; D: TRBD2; V: TRBV10-2; J: TRBJ2-3; DNA: TGCGCCAGCAGTTCTAGCGGGGGGTGGACAGATACGCAGTATTTT; CDR3: CASSSSGGWTDTQYF
size: few; D: NA; V: TRBV4-3; J: TRBJ1-2; DNA: TGCGCCAGCAGCCAAACCCCCGGGGGAGGCTATGGCTACACCTTC; CDR3: CASSQTPGGGYGYTF
size: NA; D: NA; V: TRBV19; J: TRBJ2-3; DNA: TGTGCCAGTACCCCGCAGGGCAGTAGGGATACGCAGTATTTT; CDR3: CASTPQGSRDTQYF
size: NA; D: NA; V: TRBV18; J: TRBJ1-2; DNA: TGTGCCAGCTCACCTGGACAGCTTAACTATGGCTACACCTTC; CDR3: CASSPGQLNYGYTF
size: NA; D: TRBD2; V: TRBV3-1/TRBV3-2; J: TRBJ2-1; DNA: TGTGCCAGCAGCCAGTCCCGGGGGGGCCGTAATGAGCAGTTCTTC; CDR3: CASSQSRGGRNEQFF
size: NA; D: NA; V: TRBV7-2; J: TRBJ2-7; DNA: TGTGCCAGCAGCCCTACGCGGTCTACTTACGAGCAGTACTTC; CDR3: CASSPTRSTYEQYF
size: NA; D: NA; V: TRBV7-8; J: TRBJ1-3; DNA: TGTGCCAGCAGCCGAACAGGGTTGCGGACGGGTTTTGGGGGACGAAACACCATATATTTT; CDR3: CASSRTGLRTGFGGRNTIYF
size: few; D: TRBD1; V: TRBV19; J: TRBJ1-6; DNA: TGTGCCAGTAGCCCCGGACAGGGGACTTCACCCCTCCACTTT; CDR3: CASSPGQGTSPLHF
size: once; D: TRBD1; V: TRBV7-2; J: TRBJ1-3; DNA: TGTGCCAGCAGCTCGGGACAGGGTCTGAACACCATATATTTT; CDR3: CASSSGQGLNTIYF
size: NA; D: NA; V: TRBV1; J: TRBJ2-5; DNA: TGCACCAGCAGCCAAGCGTGGGCGACTAGCGGGGGGGGTGAGACCCAGTACTTC; CDR3: CTSSQAWATSGGGETQYF
size: NA; D: NA; V: TRBV6-2/TRBV6-3; J: TRBJ2-5; DNA: TGTGCCAGCAGTTACGGGGGGGGGCTAACGGTTAAAGAGACCCAGTACTTC; CDR3: CASSYGGGLTVKETQYF
size: NA; D: TRBD1; V: TRBV5-1; J: TRBJ1-2; DNA: TGCGCCAGCAGCCTAAGGCCTACAGGGGTGGATGGCTACACCTTC; CDR3: CASSLRPTGVDGYTF
size: NA; D: NA; V: TRBV20-1; J: TRBJ2-5; DNA: TGCAGTGCTAGTTCTGCGGGGTTAGAGACCCAGTACTTC; CDR3: CSASSAGLETQYF
size: once; D: TRBD1; V: TRBV6-4; J: TRBJ1-1; DNA: TGTGCCAGCAGACAGGGGAGAGGAACTGAAGCTTTCTTT; CDR3: CASRQGRGTEAFF
size: once; D: TRBD1; V: TRBV30; J: TRBJ2-7; DNA: TGTGCCTGGAGTACCCCCGGACAGGGAACCTACGAGCAGTACTTC; CDR3: CAWSTPGQGTYEQYF
size: once; D: NA; V: TRBV5-1; J: TRBJ1-1; DNA: TGCGCCAGCAGCTTGGGGACATCGATATCCACTGAAGCTTTCTTT; CDR3: CASSLGTSISTEAFF
size: NA; D: NA; V: TRBV7-2; J: TRBJ2-5; DNA: TGTGCCAGCAGGCCCGACTGGAAGACCCAGTACTTC; CDR3: CASRPDWKTQYF
size: NA; D: TRBD1; V: TRBV6-5; J: TRBJ1-2; DNA: TGTGCCACCAGACAGGGGGAATATGGCTACACCTTC; CDR3: CATRQGEYGYTF
size: NA; D: NA; V: TRBV20-1; J: TRBJ2-7; DNA: TGCAGTGCTGGTTATTTGGCCGAGCAGTACTTC; CDR3: CSAGYLAEQYF
size: NA; D: TRBD1; V: TRBV6-2/TRBV6-3; J: TRBJ1-2; DNA: TGTGCCAGCAGTTACATCGCCGGACAGGGACCAGTTCGAGGCTACACCTTC; CDR3: CASSYIAGQGPVRGYTF
size: NA; D: NA; V: TRBV29-1; J: TRBJ2-1; DNA: TGCAGCGTTGCGTTATCGGTGGTCAATGAGCAGTTCTTC; CDR3: CSVALSVVNEQFF
size: NA; D: TRBD1; V: TRBV5-1; J: TRBJ1-4; DNA: TGCGCCAGCAGCTTGAGCGGACAGGGAAATGAAAAACTGTTTTTT; CDR3: CASSLSGQGNEKLFF